Listed here are 3 T cell receptor beta chains from one sample, sequenced in a study of human T cells and chemical hapten exposure. One entry per CDR3 protein, called by TCRdb with MiXCR from the RACE reads. The table shows about 250,000 distinct CDR3 sequences, with just under 8% occurring only once. Time point defined: pre-sensitization, week 0. Treatment noted: therapeutic diphenylcyclopropenone sensitization with weekly scalp DPC. The sequences come from whole blood, collected in connection with sensitization to the hapten diphenylcyclopropenone (DPC). These receptors were obtained from a man younger than 35 with alopecia areata. Some clones in this sample may be carry-over from other donors' samples.

This sequence joins TRBV6-2 or TRBV6-3 and TRBJ2-7, with D unresolved. Per germline, CDR1 MNHEY and CDR2 SVGEGT. V was shortened by 4 bases and J by 2 bases, with 9 bases between the two germline ends. The CDR3 runs to 13 residues. CDR3 bases: TGTGCCAGCAGTTTTGGGTCGGCCTACGAGCAGTACGTC. Amino acid sequence: CASSFGSAYEQYV.

This clonotype showed up just a few times. The chain combines TRBV5-4 with TRBJ2-5; 8 nucleotides match TRBD1. J was trimmed by 5 bases and V by 3 bases; bases with no gene match: 12. Looked up from germline, CDR1 is SGHNT and CDR2 is YYREEE (reference sequence). The CDR3 contains 16 residues. The CDR3 sequence is CASSSGQGPPWETQYF. In DNA form, the CDR3 reads TGTGCCAGCAGCTCCGGACAGGGCCCACCATGGGAGACCCAGTACTTC.

The sample holds a few counts of this clonotype. This CDR3 is CASSDTGGGNQPQHF. In DNA form, the CDR3 reads TGTGCCAGTAGTGATACAGGGGGCGGCAATCAGCCCCAGCATTTT. The chain is built from TRBV19 and TRBJ1-5, with TRBD1 matching 9 bases. The trim removed 5 bases at V and 2 bases at J, leaving 4 bases unmatched. The CDR3 covers 15 residues. CDR1 and CDR2 (germline): LNHDA, SQIVND (reference sequence).